This T cell receptor beta chain came from a study of molecular identifiers for immune sequencing clone quantification. The study's findings and limits: Clones carrying above 20 RNA copies accounted for over 98% of effector molecules, under 1% in naive cells.

The V gene's germline CDR1 is LGHDT and CDR2 YNNKEL (reference sequence). After removal of 2 bases from V and 1 base from J, the junction contained 2 bases not matched to a gene. This CDR3 region has 16 residues. Points on this clonotype: As yet, its antigen is unknown.

TCRdb re-called the PCR reads through MiXCR, storing one row per CDR3 protein. The sample has 300,000 to 400,000 distinct CDR3 sequences; roughly 24% are singletons. The rearrangement uses TRBV3-1 and TRBJ2-3; TRBD2 matches 11 bases. This sequence was found in a human donor in good health. Some libraries in this study had Jurkat cell RNA spiked in. Sequencing input: naive CD8+ T cells from blood, with Jurkat cell RNA spiked in. Subset specified: FACS-sorted CD8+CD4-CCR7+CD45RA+ naive T cells. The CDR3 protein is CASSQLAGGRTDTQYF. Written as DNA, the CDR3 is TGTGCCAGCAGCCAACTAGCGGGGGGCCGCACAGATACGCAGTATTTT.